Sequencing of this T cell receptor (beta chain) was carried out in a study of T cells in Graves' hyperthyroidism and ophthalmopathy. What was amplified from RNA transcripts were TCR beta CDR3 regions. The HTBI primer set drove a first-round RT-PCR of the TCR CDR3. TCRdb reprocessed the multiplex PCR reads via MiXCR and lists one record per CDR3 protein. The table shows hundreds of thousands of distinct CDR3 sequences, with 22% occurring only once. Researchers barred patients who had uncontrolled infection, other autoimmune disease, pregnancy or lactation. In this sample, this clonotype turned up a few times. The CDR3 runs 18 residues. Unmatched junction bases numbered 9, after V lost 0 bases and J lost 2 bases. CDR1 SGHRS and CDR2 YFSETQ come from the germline V gene.

The TCR comes from a man aged 30 to 45 with Graves' ophthalmopathy. Source material: blood. The V gene is TRBV5-1, the J gene TRBJ1-5; 9 bases are a match to TRBD1. This chain's CDR3 is CASSLAGWGQGGNQPQHF. CDR3 DNA: TGCGCCAGCAGCTTGGCCGGTTGGGGACAGGGTGGCAATCAGCCCCAGCATTTT.